Listed below are T cell receptor beta chains from one sample, sequenced in a study of OX40 agonist ivuxolimab in advanced cancers. Here immunoSEQ multiplex PCR was the method, and the copy in TCRdb shows in-frame clones only, minus some. This sample has more than 50,000 clones, with 82% found just once. This specimen consisted of CD4+ or CD8+ T cells sorted from blood, obtained in a trial of the OX40 agonist ivuxolimab. These TCRs come from an adult with an advanced solid tumor such as melanoma, head and neck, liver or kidney cancer. Both conserved end residues are part of each CDR3. Each record gives: V gene, D gene, clone size, J gene, CDR3 DNA, CDR3 protein. D genes are given only for firm matches. The size field is filled for only some rows; it gives once, few, many or a size class.

v_gene: TRBV11-2; d_gene: NA; abundance: NA; j_gene: TRBJ2-7; CDR3nt: TGTGCCAGCAGCCAAGGCACACAGGGATCCTACGAGCAGTACTTC; CDR3aa: CASSQGTQGSYEQYF
v_gene: TRBV4-3; d_gene: TRBD2; abundance: few; j_gene: TRBJ2-5; CDR3nt: TGCGCCAGCAGCCAAGATTTGGCGGGGGGGCTATTGGAGACCCAGTACTTC; CDR3aa: CASSQDLAGGLLETQYF
v_gene: TRBV25-1; d_gene: NA; abundance: NA; j_gene: TRBJ2-5; CDR3nt: TGTGCCAGCAGTGATGGGCTGGGGGTTCTTGGGGAGACCCAGTACTTC; CDR3aa: CASSDGLGVLGETQYF
v_gene: TRBV20-1; d_gene: NA; abundance: NA; j_gene: TRBJ2-3; CDR3nt: TGCAGTGCTACCAGCACAGATACGCAGTATTTT; CDR3aa: CSATSTDTQYF
v_gene: TRBV30; d_gene: NA; abundance: NA; j_gene: TRBJ2-7; CDR3nt: TGTGCCTGGAGTGTGTCATTCTACGAGCAGTACTTC; CDR3aa: CAWSVSFYEQYF
v_gene: TRBV7-2; d_gene: NA; abundance: NA; j_gene: TRBJ2-7; CDR3nt: TGTGCCAGCAGCTTCCGGGCGGCCGAGCAGTACTTC; CDR3aa: CASSFRAAEQYF
v_gene: TRBV5-1; d_gene: NA; abundance: NA; j_gene: TRBJ1-1; CDR3nt: TGCGCCAGCAGGACGACAGCCAAGGCTGAAGCTTTCTTT; CDR3aa: CASRTTAKAEAFF
v_gene: TRBV2; d_gene: NA; abundance: NA; j_gene: TRBJ2-5; CDR3nt: TGTGCCAGCAGTGGTCAGGGAGAGACCCAGTACTTC; CDR3aa: CASSGQGETQYF
v_gene: TRBV9; d_gene: NA; abundance: NA; j_gene: TRBJ1-1; CDR3nt: TGTGCCAGCAGGGCTGGGGACGGAGGTGGCTACGCTTTCTTT; CDR3aa: CASRAGDGGGYAFF
v_gene: TRBV4-1; d_gene: NA; abundance: few; j_gene: TRBJ2-7; CDR3nt: TGCGCCAGCAGCCAGGGGCCCTACGAGCAGTACTTC; CDR3aa: CASSQGPYEQYF
v_gene: TRBV7-9; d_gene: NA; abundance: NA; j_gene: TRBJ1-1; CDR3nt: TGTGCCAGCAGCTTAACCCGTGAAGCTTTCTTT; CDR3aa: CASSLTREAFF
v_gene: TRBV11-3; d_gene: NA; abundance: NA; j_gene: TRBJ2-7; CDR3nt: TGTGCCAGCAGCTCCCGGGTACAGGGTAATGCCTACGAGCAGTACTTC; CDR3aa: CASSSRVQGNAYEQYF
v_gene: TRBV9; d_gene: TRBD2; abundance: NA; j_gene: TRBJ2-1; CDR3nt: TGTGCCAGCAGCGTAGGGACAACCAGCGGGGGTTTTAGTGGTGAGCAGTTCTTC; CDR3aa: CASSVGTTSGGFSGEQFF
v_gene: TRBV5-1; d_gene: TRBD1; abundance: once; j_gene: TRBJ1-4; CDR3nt: TGCGCCAGCAGCTCGAACAGGGGGTGGGATGAAAAACTGTTTTTT; CDR3aa: CASSSNRGWDEKLFF
v_gene: TRBV30; d_gene: NA; abundance: once; j_gene: TRBJ2-7; CDR3nt: TGTGCCTTGGAGTACGGACGCCACTACGAGCAGTACTTC; CDR3aa: CALEYGRHYEQYF
v_gene: TRBV25-1; d_gene: NA; abundance: NA; j_gene: TRBJ2-3; CDR3nt: TGTGCCAGCAGCAGGACAGCTAGCACAGATACGCAGTATTTT; CDR3aa: CASSRTASTDTQYF
v_gene: TRBV19; d_gene: TRBD1; abundance: NA; j_gene: TRBJ1-2; CDR3nt: TGTGCCAGTAACCCCCGGGGACAGGGTAACTATGGCTACACCTTC; CDR3aa: CASNPRGQGNYGYTF
v_gene: TRBV27; d_gene: TRBD1; abundance: NA; j_gene: TRBJ1-2; CDR3nt: TGTGCCAGCAGTTACCTTGGGACAGGCGATGGCTACACCTTC; CDR3aa: CASSYLGTGDGYTF
v_gene: TRBV9; d_gene: NA; abundance: NA; j_gene: TRBJ2-1; CDR3nt: TGTGCCAGCAGCGTAAGACGACAGGGACTAGCCTACAATGAGCAGTTCTTC; CDR3aa: CASSVRRQGLAYNEQFF
v_gene: TRBV10-3; d_gene: NA; abundance: few; j_gene: TRBJ2-7; CDR3nt: TGTGCCATCAGCCATAGCGGCAGCTCCTACGAGCAGTACTTC; CDR3aa: CAISHSGSSYEQYF
v_gene: TRBV10-2; d_gene: NA; abundance: once; j_gene: TRBJ1-2; CDR3nt: TGCGCCAGCAGTGATTACCCCGGGGCAGGCAATGGCTACACCTTC; CDR3aa: CASSDYPGAGNGYTF
v_gene: TRBV11-2; d_gene: TRBD1; abundance: NA; j_gene: TRBJ1-2; CDR3nt: TGTGCCAGCAGCCCATCCGGGACAGGGAGTGGCTACACCTTC; CDR3aa: CASSPSGTGSGYTF
v_gene: TRBV11-2; d_gene: TRBD2; abundance: NA; j_gene: TRBJ2-1; CDR3nt: TGTGCCAGCAGCCTGAGGACTAGCTTGGATGAGCAGTTCTTC; CDR3aa: CASSLRTSLDEQFF
v_gene: TRBV6-5; d_gene: TRBD1; abundance: NA; j_gene: TRBJ1-2; CDR3nt: TGTGCCAGCAGTTACAGCTGGGACAGTCGCCGCTATGGCTACACCTTC; CDR3aa: CASSYSWDSRRYGYTF
v_gene: TRBV10-3; d_gene: NA; abundance: many; j_gene: TRBJ1-2; CDR3nt: TGTGCCATCAGTGATCCGGGCGTCTATGGCTACACCTTC; CDR3aa: CAISDPGVYGYTF
v_gene: TRBV5-6; d_gene: TRBD2; abundance: NA; j_gene: TRBJ2-3; CDR3nt: TGTGCCAGCAGCTTGGTTTTCTTTAGCGGGGGGTTCACAGATACGCAGTATTTT; CDR3aa: CASSLVFFSGGFTDTQYF
v_gene: TRBV7-2; d_gene: NA; abundance: NA; j_gene: TRBJ2-7; CDR3nt: TGTGCCAGCAGCCTCTACTCCGTGGGGGGCTCCTACGAGCAGTACTTC; CDR3aa: CASSLYSVGGSYEQYF
v_gene: TRBV11-2; d_gene: NA; abundance: NA; j_gene: TRBJ1-4; CDR3nt: TGTGCCAGCAGCGACACTTACAGAGCTAATGAAAAACTGTTTTTT; CDR3aa: CASSDTYRANEKLFF
v_gene: TRBV7-3; d_gene: NA; abundance: NA; j_gene: TRBJ2-5; CDR3nt: TGTGCCAGCAGCCCTCTCGGCCGGGAGACCCAGTACTTC; CDR3aa: CASSPLGRETQYF
v_gene: TRBV30; d_gene: NA; abundance: once; j_gene: TRBJ1-1; CDR3nt: TGTGCCTGGAGTGGGTTTAGGGCTGAAGCTTTCTTT; CDR3aa: CAWSGFRAEAFF
v_gene: TRBV4-1; d_gene: TRBD1; abundance: NA; j_gene: TRBJ1-5; CDR3nt: TGCGCCAGCAGCCAAGATCGCTTCAGGGGGAATCAGCCCCAGCATTTT; CDR3aa: CASSQDRFRGNQPQHF
v_gene: TRBV10-3; d_gene: NA; abundance: NA; j_gene: TRBJ2-7; CDR3nt: TGTGCCATCAGTGAACAGGTTTCCTACGAGCAGTACTTC; CDR3aa: CAISEQVSYEQYF
v_gene: TRBV19; d_gene: TRBD1; abundance: NA; j_gene: TRBJ1-5; CDR3nt: TGTGCCAGTAGTATGGGGGGACAGGGTTTTCAGCCCCAGCATTTT; CDR3aa: CASSMGGQGFQPQHF
v_gene: TRBV7-9; d_gene: NA; abundance: NA; j_gene: TRBJ1-2; CDR3nt: TGTGCCAGCAGCTACAGGGCTGGCTACACCTTC; CDR3aa: CASSYRAGYTF
v_gene: TRBV7-9; d_gene: NA; abundance: NA; j_gene: TRBJ1-1; CDR3nt: TGTGCCAGCAGCCCGACTCGGGGGGTTGAAGCTTTCTTT; CDR3aa: CASSPTRGVEAFF
v_gene: TRBV19; d_gene: TRBD1; abundance: NA; j_gene: TRBJ2-3; CDR3nt: TGTGCCAGTAGTGGGGACAGCCACCCTAGCACAGATACGCAGTATTTT; CDR3aa: CASSGDSHPSTDTQYF
v_gene: TRBV5-8; d_gene: NA; abundance: few; j_gene: TRBJ2-2; CDR3nt: TGTGCCAGCAGCTTGATGGGGACGAACACCGGGGAGCTGTTTTTT; CDR3aa: CASSLMGTNTGELFF
v_gene: TRBV19; d_gene: TRBD1; abundance: once; j_gene: TRBJ2-1; CDR3nt: TGTGCCAGTAGCTTGAGAGACAGGGTCTACAATGAGCAGTTCTTC; CDR3aa: CASSLRDRVYNEQFF
v_gene: TRBV11-3; d_gene: NA; abundance: NA; j_gene: TRBJ2-2; CDR3nt: TGTGCCAGCAGCACCATCACCGGGGAGCTGTTTTTT; CDR3aa: CASSTITGELFF
v_gene: TRBV7-3; d_gene: TRBD1; abundance: few; j_gene: TRBJ1-6; CDR3nt: TGTGCCAGCCCCTCCGGGACAGATTATAATTCACCCCTCCACTTT; CDR3aa: CASPSGTDYNSPLHF
v_gene: TRBV4-1; d_gene: NA; abundance: few; j_gene: TRBJ2-3; CDR3nt: TGCGCCAGCAGCCCCTCGGGGGCCAAAGATACGCAGTATTTT; CDR3aa: CASSPSGAKDTQYF
v_gene: TRBV5-1; d_gene: TRBD2; abundance: NA; j_gene: TRBJ2-2; CDR3nt: TGCGCCAGCAGCTCGGCGGCGAGCGGGGCGAACACCGGGGAGCTGTTTTTT; CDR3aa: CASSSAASGANTGELFF
v_gene: TRBV2; d_gene: NA; abundance: NA; j_gene: TRBJ2-3; CDR3nt: TGTGCCAGCAGTGAATCTGCAGGCTTCCTTTGGGGGCAGTATTTT; CDR3aa: CASSESAGFLWGQYF
v_gene: TRBV5-5; d_gene: TRBD1; abundance: NA; j_gene: TRBJ1-4; CDR3nt: TGTGCCAGCAGCTCGAACAGGGGGGATGAAAAACTGTTTTTT; CDR3aa: CASSSNRGDEKLFF
v_gene: TRBV6-1; d_gene: NA; abundance: NA; j_gene: TRBJ1-2; CDR3nt: TGTGCCAGCAGAACACAGGGTACCTATGGCTACACCTTC; CDR3aa: CASRTQGTYGYTF
v_gene: TRBV9; d_gene: NA; abundance: once; j_gene: TRBJ2-3; CDR3nt: TGTGCCAGCAGCGCGGGACTTTTCACAGATACGCAGTATTTT; CDR3aa: CASSAGLFTDTQYF
v_gene: TRBV11-2; d_gene: TRBD2; abundance: NA; j_gene: TRBJ2-3; CDR3nt: TGTGCCAGCAGCTCCCAAGTCAGCGGGGGGGCCAAGTTAGATACGCAGTATTTT; CDR3aa: CASSSQVSGGAKLDTQYF